A single sample gave rise to the 20 T cell receptor beta chains below, sequenced in a study of blood T cell repertoires in COVID-19. Clones were sequenced by immunoSEQ multiplex PCR, and TCRdb holds only the in-frame ones, with some missing. The data show 200,000 to 250,000 clones, 65% to 90% seen once. The specimen was PBMCs or T cells enriched from blood (not recorded which). The source of these receptors is a woman in her thirties or forties with acute COVID-19.

The chain recombines TRBV11-3 with TRBJ1-1; 7 bases are a match to TRBD1. The V gene end was trimmed by 4 bases and the J gene end by 1 base; junction bases not matched to a gene: 3. The germline CDR1 and CDR2 sequences are SGHNT and YENEEA. This CDR3 is built from 14 residues. The CDR3 loop reads CASSYRTGNTEAFF. In nucleotides, the CDR3 is TGTGCCAGCAGCTACCGGACAGGGAACACTGAAGCTTTCTTT.

This sequence joins TRBV10-3 and TRBJ2-7; weak D call: TRBD1 (9 bases). V was pared by 2 bases and J by 6 bases, with 17 bases between. Germline V CDR1 and CDR2: ENHRY, SYGVKD. The CDR3 runs to 15 residues. The CDR3 sequence: CAISERGGQGAEQYF. In DNA, the CDR3 is TGTGCCATCAGTGAGCGGGGGGGACAGGGAGCCGAGCAGTACTTC.

This rearrangement joins TRBV25-1 to TRBJ1-2; D might be TRBD1 (5 bases). The CDR3 has 14 amino acids. The ends were cut back, 0 bases at V and 6 bases at J, with 11 bases in the middle. Germline CDR1 MGHDK, CDR2 SYGVNS. The DNA for the CDR3 is TGTGCCAGCAGTGAATATTCCGCGGGGGATGGCTACACCTTC. It codes for CASSEYSAGDGYTF.

This chain uses TRBV14 with TRBJ1-1; 7 nucleotides match TRBD1. This CDR3 region has 17 residues. CDR1 and CDR2 from the germline V gene are SGHDN and FVKESK. The V and J ends lost 0 bases and 4 bases, in that order; junction bases with no gene match: 11. The CDR3: CASSQDYGTVGGTEAFF. For the CDR3, the DNA is TGTGCCAGCAGCCAAGATTACGGGACAGTTGGCGGCACTGAAGCTTTCTTT.

The chain uses TRBV24-1 and TRBJ2-5; TRBD2 is a possible D gene (5 bases). This CDR3 region has 13 residues. Per the germline V gene, CDR1 is KGHDR and CDR2 is SFDVKD. The V end was cut by 7 bases, the J end by 2 bases, with 10 bases between. The CDR3, as DNA: TGTGCCACCAGGGACTCGGTACAAGAGACCCAGTACTTC. Translation: CATRDSVQETQYF.

The V and J genes are TRBV6-5 and TRBJ2-1; 7 positions match TRBD2. V lost 6 bases to trimming and J lost 0 bases; unmatched junction nucleotides: 5. In germline, CDR1 is MNHEY, CDR2 SVGAGI. The CDR3 consists of 15 residues. This CDR3 is CASRRAGSSYNEQFF. CDR3 in DNA: TGTGCCAGCAGGAGAGCGGGAAGCTCCTACAATGAGCAGTTCTTC.

The chain links TRBV28 to TRBJ2-7; D is uncertain. This CDR3 has 17 amino acids. The V and J ends lost 3 bases and 2 bases respectively, with 20 bases between them. Germline V lookup: CDR1 MDHEN, CDR2 SYDVKM. CDR3 bases: TGTGCCAGCAGTTTTGCGGTAACTCCCCTCCCCACCTACGAGCAGTACTTC. Amino acids: CASSFAVTPLPTYEQYF.

The V gene is TRBV5-1, the J gene TRBJ2-1, with TRBD2 matching 9 bases. In germline, CDR1 is SGHRS, CDR2 YFSETQ. This CDR3 region has 15 residues. V was pared by 5 bases and J by 8 bases, with 11 bases of the junction left unmatched. CDR3 loop: CASSFNPSGKDEQFF. CDR3 sequence (DNA): TGCGCCAGCAGTTTCAACCCTAGCGGGAAGGATGAGCAGTTCTTC.

J is TRBJ1-5 and V is TRBV3-1 (or the pseudogene TRBV3-2), with a tentative D call TRBD1 (6 bases). The CDR3 is made up of 14 amino acids. Germline values: CDR1 LGHDT, CDR2 YNNKEL (reference sequence). Trimming stripped 1 base from V and 4 bases from J, with 8 bases between. CDR3 region: CASSQGQDNQPQHF. The CDR3 nucleotides are TGTGCCAGCAGCCAAGGACAGGATAATCAGCCCCAGCATTTT.

The chain uses TRBV19 and TRBJ1-3; D call uncertain. Deletions cut 3 bases from V and 0 bases from J, with 15 bases between. This CDR3 region has 17 residues. Germline V CDR1 and CDR2: LNHDA, SQIVND (reference sequence). The chain's CDR3 is CASSMSAPSHSGNTIYF. CDR3 sequence (DNA): TGTGCCAGTAGTATGTCGGCTCCTAGCCACTCTGGAAACACCATATATTTT.

In this sample, this clone turned up once. The rearrangement uses TRBV28 and TRBJ2-1, with 11 nucleotides matching TRBD2. This CDR3 is built from 16 residues. Germline CDR1 reads MDHEN; CDR2 reads SYDVKM. Losses at the gene ends were 5 bases for V and 7 bases for J; bases not matched to a gene: 10. The CDR3 nucleotides are TGTGCCAGCAGTACCATCTTAGCGGGAGGGGGGAATGAGCAGTTCTTC. Protein: CASSTILAGGGNEQFF.

This clone was detected a few times. The chain recombines TRBV7-6 with TRBJ1-2; tentative D call: TRBD1 (5 bases). This CDR3 comprises 16 residues. Germline loops: CDR1 SGHVS, CDR2 FNYEAQ. Trimming shortened V by 5 bases and J by 0 bases, and 16 bases separated the two germline ends. CDR3 sequence: CASSPLGGLANYGYTF. CDR3 bases: TGTGCCAGCAGCCCGCTGGGGGGACTCGCTAACTATGGCTACACCTTC.

The V and J genes are TRBV11-2 and TRBJ2-1; TRBD1 matches 10 bases. Germline V gene lookup returns CDR1 SGHAT and CDR2 FQNNGV. Trimming took 5 bases from V and 7 from J; bases not matched to a gene: 8. The CDR3 extends over 15 amino acids. The CDR3 DNA is TGTGCCAGCAGCATCGGACAGGGGGGAAGGAATGAGCAGTTCTTC. Translated, it gives CASSIGQGGRNEQFF.

This chain links TRBV5-1 with TRBJ2-7, with no clear D. Trimming shortened V by 5 bases and J by 2 bases, and 14 bases separated the two germline ends. CDR1 SGHRS and CDR2 YFSETQ come from the germline V gene. This CDR3 has 14 amino acids. CDR3 bases: TGCGCCAGCAGAGAAAACGAGGTTACCTACGAGCAGTACTTC. It is translated as CASRENEVTYEQYF.

The CDR3 region is CASTEQAITNYGYTF. The DNA of the CDR3 is TGTGCCAGCACCGAACAGGCGATCACTAACTATGGCTACACCTTC. The gene calls are TRBV2 and TRBJ1-2, with D tentatively TRBD1 (5 bases). The CDR3 is 15 amino acids. From germline, CDR1 is SNHLY and CDR2 FYNNEI. V lost 7 bases to trimming and J lost 0 bases, with 15 bases between them.

This clone was observed a single time. V is TRBV18 and J is TRBJ2-7, with D tentatively TRBD2 (5 bases). This CDR3 has 13 amino acids. Germline V gene lookup returns CDR1 KGHSH and CDR2 LQKENI. V lost 3 bases and J lost 7, with 13 bases in between. This CDR3 is CASSPVEGTEQYF. Here the CDR3 DNA reads TGTGCCAGCTCACCGGTCGAGGGTACAGAGCAGTACTTC.

Remarks on this clone: This is likely a read error, given that the CDR3 carries no conserved phenylalanine or tryptophan at its end. The DNA is omitted, as the CDR3 cannot be located on it reliably, and the CDR3 follows TCRdb's listing. The J gene is TRBJ1-1, the V gene TRBV5-8; no DNA check was done on the table's D call, TRBD1. Germline lookup yields CDR1 SGHTS and CDR2 YDEGEE. The CDR3 extends over 11 residues, inclusive of both ends. CDR3: CASSLTGRNIG.

This rearrangement joins TRBV7-2 to TRBJ1-5; a weak D match, TRBD1 (5 bases). This CDR3 has 14 amino acids. V lost 0 bases to trimming and J lost 7 bases, with 10 bases between them. Per germline, CDR1 SGHTA and CDR2 FQGNSA. The CDR3 spells CASSLAGQGQPQHF. The CDR3 bases are TGTGCCAGCAGCTTAGCTGGGCAGGGCCAGCCCCAGCATTTT. Complete variable domain (other parts from reference TRBV7-2 and TRBJ1-5): GAGVSQSPSNKVTEKGKDVELRCDPISGHTALYWYRQSLGQGLEFLIYFQGNSAPDKSGLPSDRFSAERTGGSVSTLTIQRTQQEDSAVYLCASSLAGQGQPQHFGDGTRLSIL.

The V call is TRBV6-5, the J call TRBJ2-7, with D perhaps matching TRBD1 (5 bases). V dropped 7 bases and J dropped 7 bases, with 23 bases sitting between them. The CDR3 is 15 residues long. Germline assignment: CDR1 MNHEY and CDR2 SVGAGI. CDR3 nucleotides: TGTGCCAGCACGCCCTTGGACACGATCACCGAAGAGCAGTACTTC. Amino acids: CASTPLDTITEEQYF.

The chain has TRBV3-1 (or the pseudogene TRBV3-2) and TRBJ1-5, with no clear D. Per germline, CDR1 LGHDT and CDR2 YNNKEL (reference sequence). The CDR3 is 14 amino acids. V lost 6 bases, J lost 5 bases, and 14 bases lay in between. The CDR3 sequence: CASSHGVGDQPQHF. The CDR3 DNA reads as TGTGCCAGCAGTCACGGGGTTGGGGATCAGCCCCAGCATTTT.